One and the same sample provided the 18 T cell receptor beta chains below, sequenced in a study of glioma-infiltrating T cells. Amplification of TCR alpha and beta CDR3 regions from RNA used iRepertoire nested multiplex PCR. TCRdb independently ran MiXCR on the multiplex PCR reads; one entry per CDR3 protein. This table holds about 140,000 distinct CDR3 sequences, 35% to 50% found once. The sequenced sample was glioma tissue, nonneoplastic brain tissue, or PBMCs (not recorded which). The receptors come from a human donor with low-grade glioma or glioblastoma, undergoing nonglioma brain surgery, or in good health (not recorded which).

The CDR3 DNA sequence: TGCAGTGCTAGTGGCAAGGGGGGGTCCGATACGCAGTATTTT. Its translation: CSASGKGGSDTQYF. The chain couples TRBV20-1 to TRBJ2-3; a weak D match, TRBD2 (7 bases). The CDR3 sequence is 14 residues long. Trimming stripped 3 bases from V and 6 bases from J, with 16 bases between. Germline V gene sequence: CDR1 DFQATT, CDR2 SNEGSKA (reference sequence).

With respect to this clonotype: Germline is not matched at one junction end, which may reflect a read error. The chain joins TRBV20-1 to TRBJ1-1; D remains ambiguous. Germline-derived CDR1 and CDR2 are DFQATT and SNEGSKA (reference sequence). This CDR3 has 13 residues. CDR3: CSSRGEPYTEAFF. In DNA form, the CDR3 reads TGCAGTTCTAGAGGCGAACCCTACACTGAAGCTTTCTTT.

The rearrangement links TRBV20-1 to TRBJ2-7, with D perhaps matching TRBD2 (6 bases). V lost 3 bases and J 2 bases, leaving 17 bases between the germline ends. Germline loops: CDR1 DFQATT, CDR2 SNEGSKA (reference sequence). The CDR3 spans 15 residues. CDR3 sequence (DNA): TGCAGTGCTAGGGCGGGAAGCGGCAACACCTACGAGCAGTACTTC. Its protein is CSARAGSGNTYEQYF.

This clonotype was seen more than once but under ten times. V is TRBV6-6 and J is TRBJ2-5, with D tentatively TRBD2 (5 bases). V dropped 2 bases and J dropped 5 bases, with 9 bases sitting between them. Per the germline V gene, CDR1 is MNHNY and CDR2 is SVGAGI (reference sequence). The CDR3 runs 13 residues. Written as DNA, the CDR3 is TGTGCCAGCAGTTACATGCGGGCGGAGACCCAGTACTTC. Translation: CASSYMRAETQYF.

The V gene is TRBV5-1, the J gene TRBJ1-5; no reliable D call. V was shortened by 2 bases and J by 1 base, with 4 bases between the two germline ends. Looked up from germline, CDR1 is SGHRS and CDR2 is YFSETQ. The CDR3 is made up of 13 amino acids. The CDR3 region has the DNA TGCGCCAGCAGCTTACAGAGCAATCAGCCCCAGCATTTT. Its translation: CASSLQSNQPQHF. The whole variable domain, filled in from reference TRBV5-1 and TRBJ1-5, reads KAGVTQTPRYLIKTRGQQVTLSCSPISGHRSVSWYQQTPGQGLQFLFEYFSETQRNKGNFPGRFSGRQFSNSRSEMNVSTLELGDSALYLCASSLQSNQPQHFGDGTRLSIL.

This clonotype has a count of ten or more. The chain combines TRBV6-1 with TRBJ1-2; 12 bases fit TRBD1. The V segment lost 5 bases and the J segment 7 bases; nucleotides outside the gene matches: 8. The CDR3 contains 15 residues. CDR1 is MNHNS and CDR2 is SASEGT in the germline V gene. The CDR3 region has the DNA TGTGCCAGCAGTTTCCTGGGACAGGGGGCTGTTGGCTACACCTTC. Translated, it gives CASSFLGQGAVGYTF.

This sequence joins TRBV4-1 and TRBJ2-3; D gene ambiguous. This CDR3 contains 14 residues. Trimming pared 1 base from V and 6 bases from J, leaving 11 bases between. CDR1 MGHRA and CDR2 YSYEKL come from the germline V gene. The CDR3: CASSQVATADTQYF. As DNA, the CDR3 is TGCGCCAGCAGCCAAGTGGCTACAGCTGATACGCAGTATTTT.

This clonotype appeared many times. This chain uses TRBV24-1 with TRBJ2-1; D might be TRBD1 (5 bases). This CDR3 has 15 amino acids. CDR1 is KGHDR, CDR2 SFDVKD, per germline. The V gene lost 4 bases and the J gene lost 4 bases, with 13 bases spanning the gap. The CDR3 spells CATSDRWTSYNEQFF. The CDR3 DNA reads as TGTGCCACCAGTGACCGATGGACATCTTACAATGAGCAGTTCTTC.

The chain carries TRBV6-1 and TRBJ2-1; maybe TRBD2 (7 bases). The CDR3 length is 17 residues. V dropped 6 bases and J dropped 0 bases, with 18 bases sitting between them. CDR1 is MNHNS and CDR2 is SASEGT in the germline V gene. CDR3 loop: CASRARAAGHSYNEQFF. CDR3 nucleotide sequence: TGTGCCAGCAGGGCTAGAGCAGCGGGACACTCCTACAATGAGCAGTTCTTC.

The chain recombines TRBV28 with TRBJ1-2; D remains ambiguous. Germline V gene lookup returns CDR1 MDHEN and CDR2 SYDVKM. Trimming stripped 4 bases from V and 0 bases from J, with 18 bases between. CDR3 length: 17 residues. The CDR3 region has the DNA TGTGCCAGCAGTTCCCCCGGGAGCCGGCGAGCTAACTATGGCTACACCTTC. Encoded protein: CASSSPGSRRANYGYTF.

This clonotype was seen a few times. The chain is built from TRBV4-2 and TRBJ2-7; TRBD2 aligns across 9 bases. The CDR3 is 14 amino acids. Germline V lookup: CDR1 LGHNA, CDR2 YNFKEQ. After removal of 3 bases from V and 5 bases from J, the junction contained 5 bases not matched to a gene. CDR3 nucleotide sequence: TGTGCCAGCAGCCAGCCGGGACTAGCCCACGAGCAGTACTTC. Residues: CASSQPGLAHEQYF.

The CDR3 DNA reads TGTGCCAGCAGGTCGGGACTAGGGTCGGGCGAGCAGTACTTC. As protein: CASRSGLGSGEQYF. The chain is built from TRBV5-4 and TRBJ2-7; 8 nucleotides match TRBD2. Trimming removed 5 bases from V and 6 bases from J; junction bases left unmatched: 10. Germline V gene lookup returns CDR1 SGHNT and CDR2 YYREEE (reference sequence). The CDR3 extends over 14 amino acids.

The rearrangement links TRBV5-4 to TRBJ2-7; D is unresolved. Trimming removed 2 bases from V and 3 bases from J, with 15 bases in between. The CDR3 loop spans 15 amino acids. Germline values: CDR1 SGHNT, CDR2 YYREEE (reference sequence). The CDR3 loop reads CASSFWPAQSYEQYF. CDR3 coding DNA: TGTGCCAGCAGCTTTTGGCCCGCTCAAAGCTACGAGCAGTACTTC.

This clonotype was seen a few times. The V and J genes are TRBV4-1 and TRBJ1-1; D not resolved. Trimming removed 1 base at V and 2 bases at J, with 5 bases between. The germline CDR1 and CDR2 sequences are MGHRA and YSYEKL. The CDR3 sequence is 13 residues long. The CDR3 DNA reads TGCGCCAGCAGCCAAGCTCGTAACACTGAAGCTTTCTTT. It yields the protein CASSQARNTEAFF.

There are a few counts of this clonotype. This sequence joins TRBV19 and TRBJ2-7, with a weak D call TRBD1 (6 bases). In germline, CDR1 is LNHDA, CDR2 SQIVND (reference sequence). The CDR3 consists of 14 residues. V lost 5 bases and J 3 bases, leaving 14 bases between the germline ends. CDR3 loop: CASSAGTWIYEQYF. DNA of the CDR3: TGTGCCAGTAGTGCCGGGACATGGATCTACGAGCAGTACTTC.

The gene calls are TRBV2 and TRBJ1-5, with D possibly TRBD1 on 5 matching bases. The germline V gene has CDR1 SNHLY and CDR2 FYNNEI. The V gene lost 5 bases and the J gene lost 0 bases, with 8 bases spanning the gap. This CDR3 has 14 residues. CDR3 bases: TGTGCCAGCAGTTTTGGACATAGCAATCAGCCCCAGCATTTT. It yields the protein CASSFGHSNQPQHF.

The J gene is TRBJ2-7, the V gene TRBV20-1; no clear D. Per the germline V gene, CDR1 is DFQATT and CDR2 is SNEGSKA (reference sequence). V was pared by 5 bases and J by 3 bases, with 11 bases between. The CDR3 covers 12 residues. DNA of the CDR3: TGCAGTGCTGGACCATATGACTACGAGCAGTACTTC. Protein sequence: CSAGPYDYEQYF.

This clonotype was seen a handful of times. V and J are TRBV19 and TRBJ1-1, with unresolved D. CDR1 LNHDA and CDR2 SQIVND come from the germline V gene (reference sequence). This CDR3 has 12 amino acids. The germline V and J ends were trimmed by 5 bases and 3 bases, with 7 bases remaining between them. CDR3 amino acids: CASSPPDTEAFF. The CDR3 DNA sequence: TGTGCCAGTAGTCCCCCCGACACTGAAGCTTTCTTT.